This TCR beta chain emerged from a study of blood T cells in healthy people across ages. Study outcomes and limitations: With donor CMV status unknown, expanded clonotype changes were possibly confounded.

The CDR3 has 15 residues. V was shortened by 6 bases and J by 0 bases, with 14 bases between the two germline ends. CDR1 and CDR2 from the germline V gene are MDHEN and SYDVKM. A word on this clonotype: Its specificity is not known.

A sample-barcoded 5' primer and a J-beta primer mix were used in a second PCR of roughly 6 to 11 cycles. Through a template-switch adaptor with 12 random nucleotides, each cDNA molecule received a tag. From the 5' RACE reads, TCRdb called clonotypes with MiXCR, one entry per CDR3 protein. The sample includes around 780,000 distinct CDR3 sequences, roughly 26% seen only once; the top ten take around 3%. The sample was also reused in another study, on T cells of mothers and their children. That source notes: Related and unrelated pairs show TCR recombination output that thymic selection shapes similarly. A slight, non-significant increase in overlap was found for related mother-child pairs relative to unrelated pairs.

Material: blood. This clonotype was obtained from a boy aged 5-17 years in good health. The rearrangement links TRBV28 to TRBJ1-2; D perhaps matches TRBD1 (5 bases). The CDR3 protein is CASRVRAPSNYGYTF. CDR3 DNA: TGTGCCAGCAGGGTCAGGGCCCCCTCTAACTATGGCTACACCTTC.